This record looks at one TCR beta chain sequence and its context. Its specificity is unknown. The repertoire was sequenced with immunoSEQ multiplex PCR; TCRdb's copy has only in-frame clones and lacks some. The table shows approximately 1.1 million clones, with approximately 78% occurring only once. Negatively enriched CD4+ T cells were divided by CD45RA into naive and memory. This sample stems from a study of shared clonotypes between healthy human individuals. Study results and limitations: Shared across a few donors were around 5% of the naive CD4 clonotypes. It was expected that sequencing depth would affect clonotype sharing among donors. Against clonotypes common to all four donors, non-shared ones had lower generation probabilities.

This CDR3 comprises 20 residues. Material for sequencing was memory CD4+ T cells from PBMCs. The subset denotes: CD45RA-negative fraction. The sequence was collected from a man between 18 and 35 years old in good health. Some clones in this sample may be carry-over from other donors' samples. The gene calls are TRBV12-1 and TRBJ1-5. TRBV12-1 is deemed a pseudogene. The CDR3 coding sequence is TGTGCCAGCAGCCCCTGCCGGGGGAGGGTCCCGATCTATAGCAATCAGCCCCAGCATTTT. It encodes CASSPCRGRVPIYSNQPQHF.